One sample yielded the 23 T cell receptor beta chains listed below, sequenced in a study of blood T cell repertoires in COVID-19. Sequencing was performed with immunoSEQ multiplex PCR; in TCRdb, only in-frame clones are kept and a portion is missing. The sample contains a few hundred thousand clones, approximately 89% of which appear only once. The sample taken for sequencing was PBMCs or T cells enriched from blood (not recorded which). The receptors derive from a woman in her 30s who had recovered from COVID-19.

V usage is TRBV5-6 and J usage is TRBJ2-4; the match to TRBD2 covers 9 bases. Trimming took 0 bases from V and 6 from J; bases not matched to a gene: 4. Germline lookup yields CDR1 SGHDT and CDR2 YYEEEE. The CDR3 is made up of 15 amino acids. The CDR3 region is CASSLGGGVINIQYF. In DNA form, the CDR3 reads TGTGCCAGCAGCTTGGGCGGGGGGGTTATAAACATTCAGTACTTC.

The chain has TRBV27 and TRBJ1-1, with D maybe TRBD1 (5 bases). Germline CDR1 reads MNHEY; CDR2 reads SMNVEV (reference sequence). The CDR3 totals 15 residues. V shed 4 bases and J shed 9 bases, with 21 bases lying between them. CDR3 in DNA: TGTGCCAGCAGTTCTTGGGAGGGGCGGCGAAACCAAGCTTTCTTT. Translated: CASSSWEGRRNQAFF.

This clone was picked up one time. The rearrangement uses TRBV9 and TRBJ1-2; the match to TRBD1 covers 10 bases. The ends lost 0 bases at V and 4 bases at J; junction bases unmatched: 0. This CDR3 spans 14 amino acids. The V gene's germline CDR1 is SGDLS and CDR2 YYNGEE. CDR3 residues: CASSVGTGGYGYTF. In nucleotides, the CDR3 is TGTGCCAGCAGCGTAGGGACAGGGGGCTATGGCTACACCTTC.

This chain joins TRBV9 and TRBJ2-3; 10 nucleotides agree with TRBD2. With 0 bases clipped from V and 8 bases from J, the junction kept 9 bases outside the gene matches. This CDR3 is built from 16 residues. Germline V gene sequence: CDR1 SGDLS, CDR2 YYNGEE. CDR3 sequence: CASSVGTSGPRSTQYF. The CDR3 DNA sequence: TGTGCCAGCAGCGTAGGGACTAGCGGTCCGCGGAGTACGCAGTATTTT.

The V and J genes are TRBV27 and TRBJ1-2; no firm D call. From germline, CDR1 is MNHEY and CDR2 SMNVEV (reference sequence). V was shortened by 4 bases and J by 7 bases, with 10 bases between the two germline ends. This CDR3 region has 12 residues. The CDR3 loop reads CASSSPAGGYTF. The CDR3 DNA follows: TGTGCCAGCAGTTCCCCAGCAGGTGGCTACACCTTC.

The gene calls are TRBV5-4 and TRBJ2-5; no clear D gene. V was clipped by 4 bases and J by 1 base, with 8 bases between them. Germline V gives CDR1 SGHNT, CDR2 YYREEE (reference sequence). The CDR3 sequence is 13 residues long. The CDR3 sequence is CASSGLSQETQYF. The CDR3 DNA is TGTGCCAGCAGCGGCTTATCCCAAGAGACCCAGTACTTC.

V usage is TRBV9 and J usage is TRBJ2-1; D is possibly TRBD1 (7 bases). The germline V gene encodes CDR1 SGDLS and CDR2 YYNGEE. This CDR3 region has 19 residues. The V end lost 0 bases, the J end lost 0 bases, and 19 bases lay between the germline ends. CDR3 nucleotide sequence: TGTGCCAGCAGCGTAGGGGCGGGGCGACAGGGCCGCTCCTACAATGAGCAGTTCTTC. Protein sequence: CASSVGAGRQGRSYNEQFF.

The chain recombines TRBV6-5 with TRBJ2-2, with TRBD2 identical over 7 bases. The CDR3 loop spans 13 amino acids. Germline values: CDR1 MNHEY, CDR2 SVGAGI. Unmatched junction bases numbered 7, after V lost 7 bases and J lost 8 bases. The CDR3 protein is CASTWGGEGELFF. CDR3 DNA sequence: TGTGCCAGCACCTGGGGGGGAGAAGGGGAGCTGTTTTTT.

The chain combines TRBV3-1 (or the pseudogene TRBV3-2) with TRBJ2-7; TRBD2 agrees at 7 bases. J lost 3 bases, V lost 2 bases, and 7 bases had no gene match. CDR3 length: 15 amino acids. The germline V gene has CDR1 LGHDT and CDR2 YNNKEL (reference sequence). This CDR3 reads CASSQLPSGNYEQYF. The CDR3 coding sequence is TGTGCCAGCAGCCAACTCCCCAGCGGGAACTACGAGCAGTACTTC.

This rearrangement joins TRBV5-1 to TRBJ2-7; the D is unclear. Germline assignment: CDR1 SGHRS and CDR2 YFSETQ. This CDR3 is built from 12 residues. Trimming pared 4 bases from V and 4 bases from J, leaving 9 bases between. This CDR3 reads CASSRGDYEQYF. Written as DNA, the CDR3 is TGCGCCAGCAGCCGCGGCGATTACGAGCAGTACTTC.

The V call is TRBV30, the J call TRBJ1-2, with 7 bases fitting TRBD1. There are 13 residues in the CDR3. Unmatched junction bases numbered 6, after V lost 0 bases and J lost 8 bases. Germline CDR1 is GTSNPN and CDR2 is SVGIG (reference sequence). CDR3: CAWSVEGAWGYTF. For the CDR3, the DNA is TGTGCCTGGAGTGTAGAGGGGGCTTGGGGCTACACCTTC.

DNA of the CDR3: TGTGCCAGCAGCTCAGGGTCAGACTATGGCTACACCTTC. Protein product: CASSSGSDYGYTF. V is TRBV7-2 and J is TRBJ1-2; tentative D call: TRBD1 (5 bases). V was cut by 4 bases and J by 3 bases, with 9 bases left in between. Germline values: CDR1 SGHTA, CDR2 FQGNSA. The CDR3 is 13 residues long.

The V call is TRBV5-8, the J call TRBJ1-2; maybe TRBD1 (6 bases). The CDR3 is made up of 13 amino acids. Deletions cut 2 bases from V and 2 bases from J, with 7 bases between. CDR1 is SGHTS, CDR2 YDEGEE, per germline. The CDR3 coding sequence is TGTGCCAGCAGCTTCGACAGGAACTATGGCTACACCTTC. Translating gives CASSFDRNYGYTF.

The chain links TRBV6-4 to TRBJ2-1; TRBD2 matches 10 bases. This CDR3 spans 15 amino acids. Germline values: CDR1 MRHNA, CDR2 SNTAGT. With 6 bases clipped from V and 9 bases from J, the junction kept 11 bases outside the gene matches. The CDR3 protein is CASRKTSGMEGEQFF. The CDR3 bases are TGTGCCAGCAGAAAAACTAGCGGGATGGAAGGTGAGCAGTTCTTC.

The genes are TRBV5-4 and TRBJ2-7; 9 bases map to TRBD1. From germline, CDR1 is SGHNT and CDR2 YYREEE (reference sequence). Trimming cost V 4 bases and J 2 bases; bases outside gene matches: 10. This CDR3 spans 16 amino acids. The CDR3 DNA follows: TGTGCCAGCAGCCGACAGGGGGTGGTTGTGACCTACGAGCAGTACTTC. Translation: CASSRQGVVVTYEQYF.

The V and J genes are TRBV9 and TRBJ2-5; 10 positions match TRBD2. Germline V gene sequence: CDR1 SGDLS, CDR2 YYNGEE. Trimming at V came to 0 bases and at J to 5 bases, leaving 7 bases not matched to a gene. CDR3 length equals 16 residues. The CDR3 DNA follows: TGTGCCAGCAGCGTAGAGGATAGCGGGGGGTATGAGACCCAGTACTTC. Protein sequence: CASSVEDSGGYETQYF.

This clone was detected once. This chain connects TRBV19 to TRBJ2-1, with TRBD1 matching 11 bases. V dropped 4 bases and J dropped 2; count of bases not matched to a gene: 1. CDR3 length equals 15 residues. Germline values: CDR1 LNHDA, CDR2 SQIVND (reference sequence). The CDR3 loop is CASSKGQGAYNEQFF. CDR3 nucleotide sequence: TGTGCCAGTAGTAAGGGACAGGGGGCCTACAATGAGCAGTTCTTC.

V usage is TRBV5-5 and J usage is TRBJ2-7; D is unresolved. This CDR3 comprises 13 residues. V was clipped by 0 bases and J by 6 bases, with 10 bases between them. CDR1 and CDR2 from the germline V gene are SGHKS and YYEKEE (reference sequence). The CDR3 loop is CASSLASLFEQYF. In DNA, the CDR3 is TGTGCCAGCAGCTTGGCCTCTCTCTTCGAGCAGTACTTC.

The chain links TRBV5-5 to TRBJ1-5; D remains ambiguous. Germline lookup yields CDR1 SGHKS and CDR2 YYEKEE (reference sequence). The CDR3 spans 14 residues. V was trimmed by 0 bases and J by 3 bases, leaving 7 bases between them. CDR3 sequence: CASSLDRLNQPQHF. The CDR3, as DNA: TGTGCCAGCAGCTTGGATCGTCTCAATCAGCCCCAGCATTTT.

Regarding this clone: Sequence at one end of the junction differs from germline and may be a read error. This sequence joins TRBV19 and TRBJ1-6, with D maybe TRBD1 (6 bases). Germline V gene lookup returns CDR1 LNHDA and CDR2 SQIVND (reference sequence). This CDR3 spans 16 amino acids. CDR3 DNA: TGTGCCAGTAGTCTAGACGGGACAAACTATAATTCACCCCTCCACTTT. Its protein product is CASSLDGTNYNSPLHF.

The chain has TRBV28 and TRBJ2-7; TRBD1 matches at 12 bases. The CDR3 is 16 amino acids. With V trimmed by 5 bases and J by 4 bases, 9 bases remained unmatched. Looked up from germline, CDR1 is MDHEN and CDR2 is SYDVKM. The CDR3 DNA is TGTGCCAGCAGTCCCTCACCGGGACAGGGGGCTTACGAGCAGTACTTC. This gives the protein CASSPSPGQGAYEQYF.

The CDR3 loop is CASSLGAVSYEQYF. The DNA of the CDR3 is TGTGCCAGCAGCTTGGGAGCGGTATCCTACGAGCAGTACTTC. The genes are TRBV5-4 and TRBJ2-7; a weak D match, TRBD2 (5 bases). V lost 0 bases and J lost 1, with 8 bases in between. The germline gives CDR1 SGHNT, CDR2 YYREEE (reference sequence). This CDR3 has 14 residues.

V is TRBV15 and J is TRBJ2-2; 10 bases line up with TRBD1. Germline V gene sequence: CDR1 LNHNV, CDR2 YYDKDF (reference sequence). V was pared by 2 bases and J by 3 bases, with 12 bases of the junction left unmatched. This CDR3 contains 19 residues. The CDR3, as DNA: TGTGCCACCAGCAGAACACATGACCGGGACAGGGGATACACCGGGGAGCTGTTTTTT. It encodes CATSRTHDRDRGYTGELFF. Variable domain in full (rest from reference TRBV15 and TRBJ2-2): DAMVIQNPRYQVTQFGKPVTLSCSQTLNHNVMYWYQQKSSQAPKLLFHYYDKDFNNEADTPDNFQSRRPNTSFCFLDIRSPGLGDTAMYLCATSRTHDRDRGYTGELFFGEGSRLTVL.